These T cell receptor beta chains were read from a single sample in a study of cytomegalovirus exposure and HLA in healthy donors. Only in-frame clones appear in the TCRdb table, and some are missing; sequencing was by immunoSEQ multiplex PCR. The sample carries about 270,000 clones, about nine tenths recorded once. The specimen was PBMCs. The origin of the receptors is a man aged 40-55 years in good health and CMV-seropositive. Both conserved end residues are part of each CDR3. The D gene is left open where the match is weak. Clone size, where shown, is once, few, many, or a class for clones that have expanded.

length	D	V	J	size	DNA	CDR3
13	NA	TRBV5-4	TRBJ1-2	NA	TGTGCCAGCAGCCCCCGGCGGGACTATGGCTACACCTTC	CASSPRRDYGYTF
19	TRBD2	TRBV5-6	TRBJ2-2	NA	TGTGCCAGCAGCGCTTCGGGACTAGCGGGACTTAAGAACACCGGGGAGCTGTTTTTT	CASSASGLAGLKNTGELFF
14	NA	TRBV2	TRBJ1-3	NA	TGTGCCAGCAGGGTTGACAGCTCTGGAAACACCATATATTTT	CASRVDSSGNTIYF
15	NA	TRBV5-1	TRBJ1-2	NA	TGCGCCAGCAGCTTGGCCGGTCAGCGCATCTATGGCTACACCTTC	CASSLAGQRIYGYTF
14	NA	TRBV27	TRBJ1-5	NA	TGTGCCAGCAGTTTATCGAGTCGCAATCAGCCCCAGCATTTT	CASSLSSRNQPQHF
15	TRBD2	TRBV4-1	TRBJ2-7	NA	TGCGCCAGCAGCCAAGACCGGGGAGGGCTCTACGAGCAGTACTTC	CASSQDRGGLYEQYF
19	TRBD1	TRBV2	TRBJ1-6	NA	TGTGCCAGCAGGGTCGGTTTAAATGCCGGGACAGGGCTAAGGTCACCCCTCCACTTT	CASRVGLNAGTGLRSPLHF
19	TRBD2	TRBV2	TRBJ2-5	NA	TGTGCCAGCAGCTGGGCGGGTTCGACTGCTAGCGGGAGTCAAGAGACCCAGTACTTC	CASSWAGSTASGSQETQYF
12	NA	TRBV6-6	TRBJ1-2	NA	TGTGCCAGCAGCTCCGTAGGGAGGGGCTACACCTTC	CASSSVGRGYTF
15	NA	TRBV19	TRBJ2-1	NA	TGTGCCAGTAGTATAGGGGGGGTCGGCTACAATGAGCAGTTCTTC	CASSIGGVGYNEQFF
15	NA	TRBV5-1	TRBJ2-5	NA	TGCGCCAGCAGCTTGGGGACCGGGACTGGAGAGACCCAGTACTTC	CASSLGTGTGETQYF
15	TRBD1	TRBV19	TRBJ1-1	NA	TGTGCCAGTAGTATGGGGACAGGGGGATACACTGAAGCTTTCTTT	CASSMGTGGYTEAFF
14	TRBD1	TRBV11-2	TRBJ2-1	once	TGTGCCAGCAGTATTTTGACAGGGGTAGATGAGCAGTTCTTC	CASSILTGVDEQFF
13	NA	TRBV19	TRBJ1-5	NA	TGTGCCAGTAGTATTAGCTTCAATCAGCCCCAGCATTTT	CASSISFNQPQHF
15	TRBD1	TRBV19	TRBJ1-5	NA	TGTGCCAGTACCCCGGACAGGGGCCCCTATCAGCCCCAGCATTTT	CASTPDRGPYQPQHF
16	NA	TRBV7-9	TRBJ2-5	NA	TGTGCCAGCAGCTTAACGACGGCCGGAGTCCAAGAGACCCAGTACTTC	CASSLTTAGVQETQYF
16	TRBD2	TRBV5-1	TRBJ2-1	once	TGCGCCAGCAGCAGGACTAGCGGGAGCTCCTACAATGAGCAGTTCTTC	CASSRTSGSSYNEQFF
18	TRBD1	TRBV5-6	TRBJ1-1	once	TGTGCCAGCAGCCCCAGAGGGGGACAGGGGAGAGGGAACACTGAAGCTTTCTTT	CASSPRGGQGRGNTEAFF
18	TRBD2	TRBV29-1	TRBJ2-2	NA	TGCAGCGTTGAAGCAGAAGGGGCTAGCGGGATCGACACCGGGGAGCTGTTTTTT	CSVEAEGASGIDTGELFF
15	NA	TRBV11-1	TRBJ1-1	NA	TGTGCCAGCAGCTTAGTTGGGGGCGCGAGGACTGAAGCTTTCTTT	CASSLVGGARTEAFF
16	TRBD1	TRBV5-1	TRBJ2-2	few	TGCGCCAGCAGCTGGGACAGTCTCGCGAACACCGGGGAGCTGTTTTTT	CASSWDSLANTGELFF
15	NA	TRBV6-5	TRBJ2-7	NA	TGTGCCAGCAGTTCCGGGGGAGGACTTTCCTACGAGCAGTACTTC	CASSSGGGLSYEQYF
12	NA	TRBV19	TRBJ1-2	NA	TGTGCCAGTGCAGAATTTAACTATGGCTACACCTTC	CASAEFNYGYTF
15	TRBD1	TRBV5-8	TRBJ2-7	few	TGTGCCAGCAGCCAAAGGGACAGGGGGTTCGACGAGCAGTACTTC	CASSQRDRGFDEQYF
14	NA	TRBV7-2	TRBJ1-1	NA	TGTGCCAGCAGCTTAGGAGACATGAACACTGAAGCTTTCTTT	CASSLGDMNTEAFF
15	TRBD2	TRBV28	TRBJ2-5	NA	TGTGCCAGCAGCCCCGGACTAGCGGATCAAGAGACCCAGTACTTC	CASSPGLADQETQYF
14	TRBD2	TRBV7-3	TRBJ2-3	NA	TGTGCCAGCAGCTTGACGGGGGGGTCAGATACGCAGTATTTT	CASSLTGGSDTQYF
14	NA	TRBV25-1	TRBJ2-7	NA	TGTGCCAGCAGTGAAGGGGCACTGGCCTACGAGCAGTACTTC	CASSEGALAYEQYF
16	TRBD1	TRBV19	TRBJ1-1	NA	TGTGCCAGTAGTCTAGGGACAGGCCGGATGAACACTGAAGCTTTCTTT	CASSLGTGRMNTEAFF
16	TRBD2	TRBV9	TRBJ2-3	NA	TGTGCCAGCAGCCTCCAGACAGCGGGAGTTGCAGATACGCAGTATTTT	CASSLQTAGVADTQYF
14	TRBD2	TRBV5-1	TRBJ2-1	NA	TGCGCCAGCAGCTTGCCTAGCGGGAGCGATGAGCAGTTCTTC	CASSLPSGSDEQFF
15	NA	TRBV19	TRBJ1-1	few	TGTGCCAGTAGTTCAAGACCGGCCAGGGGCACTGAAGCTTTCTTT	CASSSRPARGTEAFF
13	NA	TRBV14	TRBJ2-1	once	TGTGCCAGCAGCCAAAGTACGGGTAATGAGCAGTTCTTC	CASSQSTGNEQFF
15	TRBD1	TRBV6-1	TRBJ2-7	NA	TGTGCCAGCAGTGAGCAAGGGGACAGTCGCTACGAGCAGTACTTC	CASSEQGDSRYEQYF
15	TRBD2	TRBV6-1	TRBJ2-7	NA	TGTGCCAGCAGTGAAAGGGCGGGAGACCCCCACGAGCAGTACTTC	CASSERAGDPHEQYF
13	TRBD2	TRBV19	TRBJ2-1	NA	TGTGCCAGTAGTATAGAGGGGCGGGGGGAGCAGTTCTTC	CASSIEGRGEQFF
11	NA	TRBV29-1	TRBJ1-1	NA	TGCAGCGTCCCCGGACAGACTGAAGCTTTCTTT	CSVPGQTEAFF
15	TRBD1	TRBV27	TRBJ2-5	NA	TGTGCCAGCAGTTCGGGACAGGGGGCGCAAGAGACCCAGTACTTC	CASSSGQGAQETQYF
15	NA	TRBV19	TRBJ1-1	NA	TGTGCCAGTAGTATAGTTGGGGGACAGAACACTGAAGCTTTCTTT	CASSIVGGQNTEAFF
18	TRBD2	TRBV5-4	TRBJ2-5	NA	TGTGCCAGCAGCTCAGGAGGCCCGGGGCTAGCGGCACAAGAGACCCAGTACTTC	CASSSGGPGLAAQETQYF
14	NA	TRBV5-6	TRBJ2-4	NA	TGTGCCAGCAGCTCGCAGGGGTTGTCAAACATTCAGTACTTC	CASSSQGLSNIQYF
15	TRBD2	TRBV2	TRBJ2-3	NA	TGTGCCAGCAGGGAAAAGCGGGAAAGCACAGATACGCAGTATTTT	CASREKRESTDTQYF
15	NA	TRBV7-9	TRBJ2-7	NA	TGTGCCAGCAGCATTGGATCGGGACAAACCTACGAGCAGTACTTC	CASSIGSGQTYEQYF
15	NA	TRBV6-6	TRBJ1-3	NA	TGTGCCACCCGGGGGTGGGGCTCCTCTGGAAACACCATATATTTT	CATRGWGSSGNTIYF
13	NA	TRBV7-9	TRBJ1-1	NA	TGTGCCAGCAGTTCAGGGTCGAACACTGAAGCTTTCTTT	CASSSGSNTEAFF
14	NA	TRBV30	TRBJ1-4	NA	TGTGCCTGGAGTGTAAGAGGGCTGCCTGAAAAACTGTTTTTT	CAWSVRGLPEKLFF
16	TRBD2	TRBV28	TRBJ2-7	NA	TGTGCCAGCAGTTTATTGGGACTAGCGGGAGTCTACGAGCAGTACTTC	CASSLLGLAGVYEQYF
13	TRBD1	TRBV15	TRBJ2-7	NA	TGTGCCACCAGCAGAGGGGGACAGTACGAGCAGTACTTC	CATSRGGQYEQYF
16	NA	TRBV9	TRBJ2-1	NA	TGTGCCAGCAGCGTAGGAGGCGGCGGCGGATACAATGAGCAGTTCTTC	CASSVGGGGGYNEQFF
13	TRBD1	TRBV29-1	TRBJ2-5	NA	TGCAGCGTTGAGGACAGGGGTCGAGAGACCCGGTACTTC	CSVEDRGRETRYF
16	NA	TRBV6-6	TRBJ1-1	NA	TGTGCCAGCAGTTCCTCCAGGACAGTCGATCACACTGAAGCTTTCTTT	CASSSSRTVDHTEAFF